This entry is about one TCR beta chain. Its antigen is not known. Time point described: persistent/refractory GD, antithyroid drugs over 5 years with positive TRAb. Construction of the TCR library relied on RNA isolated from PBMCs. The source of the sample is a study of regulatory T cells in long-lasting Graves disease. Findings of the study overall: Patients with persistent disease shared 2,741 public clonotypes, outpacing the approximately 950 shared by new patients.

Arm-PCR of CDR3 regions and iRepertoire HTBI primers were the basis on which TCR beta libraries were built. TCRdb reprocessed the multiplex PCR reads via MiXCR and lists one record per CDR3 protein. In the table there are over 650,000 distinct CDR3 sequences, about 30% of which are singletons. The sequences come from peripheral blood mononuclear cells (PBMCs), collected when the disease was refractory, from a patient treated with antithyroid drugs. The TCR was taken from a female donor with Graves disease.

DNA for the CDR3: TGTGCCAGCAGTTACACGACAGGGAGGGACGGCTACACCTTC. It codes for CASSYTTGRDGYTF. This chain joins TRBV6-5 and TRBJ1-2; 7 positions agree with TRBD1. The V gene's germline CDR1 is MNHEY and CDR2 SVGAGI. The trim removed 2 bases at V and 8 bases at J, leaving 8 bases unmatched. This CDR3 region has 14 residues.